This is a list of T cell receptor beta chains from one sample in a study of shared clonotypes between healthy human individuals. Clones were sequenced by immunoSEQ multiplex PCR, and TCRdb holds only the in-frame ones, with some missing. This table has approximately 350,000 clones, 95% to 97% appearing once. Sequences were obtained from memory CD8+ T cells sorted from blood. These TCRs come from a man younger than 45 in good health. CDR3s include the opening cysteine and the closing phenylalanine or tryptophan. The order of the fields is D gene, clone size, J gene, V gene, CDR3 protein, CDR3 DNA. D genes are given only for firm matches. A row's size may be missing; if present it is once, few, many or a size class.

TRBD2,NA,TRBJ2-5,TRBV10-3,CATGTKEETQYF,TGTGCCACCGGGACTAAGGAGGAGACCCAGTACTTC
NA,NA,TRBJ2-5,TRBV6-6,CATKNREVEETQYF,TGTGCCACCAAAAACAGGGAGGTTGAGGAGACCCAGTACTTC
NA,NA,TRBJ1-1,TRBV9,CASSVADSTEAFF,TGTGCCAGCAGCGTAGCAGACAGCACTGAAGCTTTCTTT
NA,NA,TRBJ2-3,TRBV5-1,CASSYWTGTDTQYF,TGCGCCAGCAGCTATTGGACAGGCACAGATACGCAGTATTTT
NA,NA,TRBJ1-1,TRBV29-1,CSVASGSTEAFF,TGCAGCGTTGCCAGTGGGAGCACTGAAGCTTTCTTT
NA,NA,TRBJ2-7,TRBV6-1,CASMGGSDTYEQYF,TGTGCCAGCATGGGCGGGTCGGATACCTACGAGCAGTACTTC
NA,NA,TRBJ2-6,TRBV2,CASSDIQGGAGANVLTF,TGTGCCAGCAGTGATATACAGGGAGGCGCTGGGGCCAACGTCCTGACTTTC
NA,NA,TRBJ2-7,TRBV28,CASTGRPSYEQYF,TGTGCCTCAACGGGGAGGCCCTCCTACGAGCAGTACTTC
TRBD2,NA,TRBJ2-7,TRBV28,CASSASKAGEYEQYF,TGTGCCAGCAGTGCCTCCAAAGCGGGAGAGTACGAGCAGTACTTC
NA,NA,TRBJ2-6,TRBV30,CAWSHGSGANVLTF,TGTGCCTGGAGTCACGGCTCTGGGGCCAACGTCCTGACTTTC
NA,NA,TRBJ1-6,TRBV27,CASSLFGSSYNSPLHF,TGTGCCAGCAGTTTATTCGGGAGCTCCTATAATTCACCCCTCCACTTT
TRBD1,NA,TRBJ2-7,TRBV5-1,CASSIRDSKQYF,TGCGCCAGCAGCATAAGGGACAGCAAGCAGTACTTC
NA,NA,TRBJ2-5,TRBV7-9,CASSLTETQYF,TGTGCCAGCAGCTTAACAGAGACCCAGTACTTC
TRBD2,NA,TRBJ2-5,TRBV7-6,CASSPPGGRLQETQYF,TGTGCCAGCAGCCCCCCGGGCGGGAGGCTCCAAGAGACCCAGTACTTC
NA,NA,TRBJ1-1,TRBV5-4,CASSGQNTEAFF,TGTGCCAGCAGCGGACAGAACACTGAAGCTTTCTTT
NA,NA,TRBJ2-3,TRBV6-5,CASSSGAHETQYF,TGTGCCAGCAGTTCCGGGGCCCATGAGACGCAGTATTTT
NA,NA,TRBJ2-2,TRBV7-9,CASSLGGTGELFF,TGTGCCAGCAGCTTAGGGGGTACCGGGGAGCTGTTTTTT
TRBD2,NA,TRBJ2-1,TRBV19,CASSKASGSYNEQFF,TGTGCCAGTAGTAAGGCTAGCGGGTCATACAATGAGCAGTTCTTC
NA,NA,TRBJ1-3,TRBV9,CASSEYLSGGGNTIYF,TGTGCCAGCAGCGAGTACTTGTCGGGGGGCGGAAACACCATATATTTT
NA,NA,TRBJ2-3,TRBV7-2,CASSLGVFTDTQYF,TGTGCCAGCAGCTTAGGTGTCTTCACAGATACGCAGTATTTT
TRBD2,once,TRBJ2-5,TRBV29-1,CSVVTSGRQETQYF,TGCAGCGTTGTAACTAGCGGGAGACAAGAGACCCAGTACTTC
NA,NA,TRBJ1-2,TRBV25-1,CASSEKRGYTF,TGTGCCAGCAGTGAAAAGAGAGGCTACACCTTC
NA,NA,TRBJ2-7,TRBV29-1,CSVKGRDYEQYF,TGCAGCGTTAAAGGACGGGACTACGAGCAGTACTTC
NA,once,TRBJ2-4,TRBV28,CASSLLSVAKNIQYF,TGTGCCAGCAGTTTACTGTCGGTAGCCAAAAACATTCAGTACTTC
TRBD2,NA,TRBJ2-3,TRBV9,CASSDGTSGLDTQYF,TGTGCCAGCAGCGACGGGACTAGCGGGTTAGATACGCAGTATTTT
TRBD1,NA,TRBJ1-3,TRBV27,CASSPGQAVSGNTIYF,TGTGCCAGCAGTCCGGGACAGGCCGTCTCTGGAAACACCATATATTTT
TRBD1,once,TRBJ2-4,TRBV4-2,CASSQRGQGAANIQYF,TGTGCCAGCAGCCAAAGGGGACAGGGGGCCGCGAACATTCAGTACTTC
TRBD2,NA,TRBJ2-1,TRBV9,CASSVRSGRDHEQFF,TGTGCCAGCAGCGTAAGGAGCGGGAGAGACCATGAGCAGTTCTTC
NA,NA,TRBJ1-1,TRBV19,CASSRQDTEAFF,TGTGCCAGTAGTAGACAGGACACTGAAGCTTTCTTT